This passage covers 24 T cell receptor beta chains from one sample sequenced in a study of identical twins. TCRdb re-analysed the 5' RACE reads in MiXCR, keeping a single row per CDR3 protein. The repertoire holds 1.5 million to 2 million distinct CDR3 sequences, roughly a third seen once, with about 0.27% in the top ten. Sequencing was performed on cord blood. Receptor source: a newborn girl in good health.

This clonotype was observed a handful of times. The gene calls are TRBV7-2 and TRBJ2-4; D possibly corresponds to TRBD1 (5 bases). The DNA end is more similar to TRBJ2-7, so the J call may be wrong. CDR3 length: 15 residues. Per the germline V gene, CDR1 is SGHTA and CDR2 is FQGNSA. The CDR3 sequence is CASSPRFGAPYEQYF. The CDR3 nucleotides read TGTGCCAGCAGCCCCCGGTTTGGGGCACCCTACGAGCAGTACTTC.

The CDR3 DNA is TGTGCCAGCAGCCCCCAGGGGGCTAGCGGGAATAGGGTAGCCAAAAACATTCAGTACTTC. It codes for CASSPQGASGNRVAKNIQYF. This chain links TRBV21-1 with TRBJ2-4; the table assigns TRBD2, which was not confirmed against the DNA. TRBV21-1 is a listed pseudogene. This CDR3 is 20 amino acids long.

This clonotype was detected a few times. The chain carries TRBV29-1 and TRBJ1-5; TRBD1 might be the D (6 bases). CDR1 and CDR2 (germline): SQVTM, ANQGSEA. This CDR3 spans 13 amino acids. V was clipped by 8 bases and J by 7 bases, with 18 bases between them. The CDR3 region is CSSDRWRGQPQHF. Here the CDR3 DNA reads TGCAGCTCGGACAGATGGCGCGGCCAGCCCCAGCATTTT.

For this clonotype: The junction does not match germline at one end; this may be a read error. This chain joins TRBV5-1 and TRBJ2-1; D is perhaps TRBD1 or TRBD2 (5 bases each). The CDR3 runs to 17 residues. The V gene's germline CDR1 is SGHRS and CDR2 YFSETQ. Here the CDR3 reads CASSLVGTQVGYNGQFF. In DNA form, the CDR3 reads TGCGCCAGCAGCTTGGTCGGGACCCAAGTCGGTTACAATGGGCAGTTCTTC. The variable domain in full, with the rest retrieved from reference TRBV5-1 and TRBJ2-1, is KAGVTQTPRYLIKTRGQQVTLSCSPISGHRSVSWYQQTPGQGLQFLFEYFSETQRNKGNFPGRFSGRQFSNSRSEMNVSTLELGDSALYLCASSLVGTQVGYNGQFFGPGTRLTVL.

This clonotype has just a few counts. The genes are TRBV27 and TRBJ2-1, with 11 bases lining up with TRBD2. This CDR3 comprises 13 residues. CDR1 is MNHEY, CDR2 SMNVEV, per germline (reference sequence). V shed 5 bases and J 14 bases; nucleotides not matched to a gene: 8. The DNA for the CDR3 is TGTGCCAGCAGTATGGCTAGCGGGGGGCAAAAGTTCTTC. It specifies CASSMASGGQKFF.

This clonotype was seen a few times. This chain uses TRBV27 with TRBJ2-1; D remains ambiguous. The DNA end is more similar to TRBJ2-7, so the J call may be wrong. Per germline, CDR1 MNHEY and CDR2 SMNVEV (reference sequence). This CDR3 is 16 amino acids long. The CDR3 sequence is CASSLPGRSSYNEQYF. DNA for the CDR3: TGTGCCAGCAGTTTGCCCGGCAGGAGCTCCTACAATGAGCAGTACTTC.

V is TRBV5-1 and J is TRBJ2-7; D is uncertain. Trimming took 6 bases from V and 3 from J, leaving 19 bases between them. The CDR3 spans 15 residues. Per the germline V gene, CDR1 is SGHRS and CDR2 is YFSETQ. The CDR3 DNA is TGCGCCAGCATGAAGGGTGACGTAGCAATCTACGAGCAGTACTTC. Its translation: CASMKGDVAIYEQYF.

This chain uses TRBV2 with TRBJ2-1; 9 positions match TRBD1. CDR1 and CDR2 (germline): SNHLY, FYNNEI. The CDR3 consists of 11 residues. With V trimmed by 4 bases and J by 15 bases, 4 bases remained unmatched. For the CDR3, the DNA is TGTGCCAGCAGTGCGGGACAGGGTCGGTTCTTC. Protein sequence: CASSAGQGRFF.

The chain carries TRBV12-3 or TRBV12-4 and TRBJ2-3; the match to TRBD2 covers 13 bases. The CDR3 is made up of 20 amino acids. V gave up 4 bases and J gave up 2 bases; unmatched junction bases: 15. DNA for the CDR3: TGTGCCAGCAGTTCCCGTAGTCCTATGGGACTAGCGGGGACCACAGATACGCAGTATTTT. It encodes CASSSRSPMGLAGTTDTQYF.

This chain links TRBV20-1 with TRBJ2-7, with D unclear. The CDR3 consists of 13 residues. V was cut by 1 base and J by 6 bases, with 13 bases left in between. Germline V CDR1 and CDR2: DFQATT, SNEGSKA (reference sequence). The CDR3 nucleotides are TGCAGTGCTAGAGTGGTTCTTGTCGGCGAGCAGTACTTC. Encoded protein: CSARVVLVGEQYF.

The chain employs TRBV25-1 and TRBJ2-4; 7 bases map to TRBD1. Matching the DNA end better, TRBJ2-7 makes the J call doubtful. The CDR3 covers 14 residues. The V gene's germline CDR1 is MGHDK and CDR2 SYGVNS. CDR3 loop: CASSYGTVGHEQYF. The DNA for the CDR3 is TGTGCCAGCAGTTACGGGACAGTTGGCCACGAGCAGTACTTC.

CDR3 DNA sequence: TGTGCCATCACCTTGACGGAGAACACTGAAGCTTTCTTT. Residues: CAITLTENTEAFF. This chain uses TRBV10-3 with TRBJ1-1; no definite D call. Trimming shortened V by 7 bases and J by 1 base, and 10 bases separated the two germline ends. This CDR3 is built from 13 residues. The germline gives CDR1 ENHRY, CDR2 SYGVKD.

The chain links TRBV12-3 or TRBV12-4 to TRBJ2-3; either TRBD1 or TRBD2 may fit D (5 bases each). Trimming removed 6 bases from V and 3 bases from J, with 13 bases in between. This CDR3 is built from 14 residues. The CDR3 sequence is CASRQGRRTDTQYF. The CDR3 DNA is TGTGCCAGCAGGCAGGGTAGGAGGACAGATACGCAGTATTTT.

The V gene is TRBV21-1, the J gene TRBJ2-1. The DNA end is more similar to TRBJ2-7, so the J call may be wrong. TRBV21-1 represents a pseudogene. The CDR3 spans 16 residues. The CDR3 sequence is CASSKVSGGYYNEQYF. The CDR3 DNA reads as TGTGCCAGCAGCAAAGTAAGCGGGGGCTACTACAATGAGCAGTACTTC.

The DNA of the CDR3 is TGTGCCAGCAGCCTTACTAGCGGGAACTCCTACAATGAGCAGTACTTC. Its protein is CASSLTSGNSYNEQYF. The V call is TRBV7-2, the J call TRBJ2-1; 10 bases line up with TRBD2. The DNA end is more similar to TRBJ2-7, so the J call may be wrong. Germline assignment: CDR1 SGHTA and CDR2 FQGNSA. This CDR3 contains 16 residues.

The chain links TRBV7-2 to TRBJ2-4, with 14 bases aligning to TRBD2. Per the germline V gene, CDR1 is SGHTA and CDR2 is FQGNSA. Trimming cost V 2 bases and J 3 bases; bases outside gene matches: 9. The CDR3 consists of 19 residues. Here the CDR3 reads CASSLLRGLAGEGKNIQYF. DNA for the CDR3: TGTGCCAGCAGCTTACTACGGGGACTAGCGGGAGAAGGCAAAAACATTCAGTACTTC.

The gene calls are TRBV20-1 and TRBJ2-5, with D possibly being TRBD1 (5 bases). The last part of the DNA fits TRBJ2-7 better; the J call may be wrong. The CDR3 runs 13 residues. Germline V gene sequence: CDR1 DFQATT, CDR2 SNEGSKA (reference sequence). The chain's CDR3 is CSASFRVVHEQYF. CDR3 sequence (DNA): TGCAGTGCTAGTTTCAGGGTGGTCCACGAGCAGTACTTC.

To note about this clonotype: A junction end diverges from the germline sequence, so it may reflect a read error. The rearrangement links TRBV3-1 to TRBJ2-4, with TRBD2 matching 9 bases. The CDR3 runs 15 residues. CDR1 is LGHDT and CDR2 is YNNKEL in the germline V gene (reference sequence). The CDR3 nucleotides read TGCGCCAGCAGCCGAGTAGCGGGAGTAATCCGCGAGCAGGACTTC. Encoded protein: CASSRVAGVIREQDF.

V gene TRBV12-3 or TRBV12-4 combines with J gene TRBJ2-1, with 11 bases lining up with TRBD2. J was trimmed by 3 bases and V by 2 bases; bases with no gene match: 9. This CDR3 has 18 amino acids. CDR3 sequence (DNA): TGTGCCAGCAGTTTAATCGGGGGACTAGCGGAATACTACAATGAGCAGTTCTTC. This translates into CASSLIGGLAEYYNEQFF.

The rearrangement links TRBV3-1 to TRBJ2-7; 7 bases line up with TRBD2. This CDR3 comprises 14 residues. Per germline, CDR1 LGHDT and CDR2 YNNKEL (reference sequence). V shed 4 bases, J shed 4 bases, and the junction held 7 bases outside the gene matches. CDR3 sequence (DNA): TGTGCCAGCAGCCGAAAAAGGACTAGTTACGAGCAGTACTTC. Translated: CASSRKRTSYEQYF.

This clonotype has only a few counts. The chain is built from TRBV20-1 and TRBJ2-7; unclear D gene. Deletions cut 3 bases from V and 3 bases from J, with 18 bases between. Germline V CDR1 and CDR2: DFQATT, SNEGSKA (reference sequence). This CDR3 region has 15 residues. The CDR3 DNA sequence: TGCAGTGCTAGGCGGCCTAGGGAACAACTCTACGAGCAGTACTTC. This encodes CSARRPREQLYEQYF.

J is TRBJ1-2 and V is TRBV11-2; D might be TRBD1 (5 bases). Germline CDR1 reads SGHAT; CDR2 reads FQNNGV. CDR3 length equals 14 residues. The V end lost 0 bases, the J end lost 4 bases, and 9 bases lay between the germline ends. CDR3 sequence reads: CASSLDRTFYGYTF. The CDR3 DNA is TGTGCCAGCAGCTTAGATCGGACATTCTATGGCTACACCTTC.

This clonotype showed up just a few times. J is TRBJ2-3 and V is TRBV4-2; a possible D gene is TRBD2 (7 bases). Germline assignment: CDR1 LGHNA and CDR2 YNFKEQ. The CDR3 is 16 residues long. Trimming stripped 1 base from V and 2 bases from J, with 13 bases between. The CDR3 spells CASSQGKGGATDTQYF. The CDR3 coding sequence is TGTGCCAGCAGCCAAGGAAAGGGGGGGGCCACAGATACGCAGTATTTT.

This sequence joins TRBV15 and TRBJ1-5; D gene ambiguous. CDR1 is LNHNV, CDR2 YYDKDF, per germline (reference sequence). V lost 0 bases and J lost 2, with 11 bases in between. CDR3 length: 16 amino acids. CDR3 sequence: CATSREGPTGNQPQHF. The CDR3 nucleotides are TGTGCCACCAGCAGAGAGGGCCCGACCGGCAATCAGCCCCAGCATTTT.